The T cell receptor beta chain under discussion was sequenced for a study of cytomegalovirus exposure and HLA in healthy donors. The germline V gene encodes CDR1 MNHEY and CDR2 SMNVEV (reference sequence). With 0 bases clipped from V and 4 bases from J, the junction kept 9 bases outside the gene matches. There are 17 residues in the CDR3. About this clone: Its specificity is unknown.

Primers for the PCR totalled 60 Vbeta and 13 Jbeta. TCRdb keeps only in-frame clones here, not all; method: immunoSEQ multiplex PCR. Of 200,000 or so clones listed, around 86% were seen once; the top ten hold 2.7%. Study-level points and caveats: Indistinguishable V segments, including TRBV6-2 and TRBV6-3, were excluded. By a later analysis, the bulk of CMV-associated TCR beta chains appeared HLA-restricted. Around 160 TCR beta chains were listed as cytomegalovirus-associated.

This receptor was taken from a woman aged 35 to 49 in good health and CMV-seronegative. This rearrangement joins TRBV27 to TRBJ1-2; the match to TRBD1 covers 9 bases. The sample was PBMCs. CDR3 sequence reads: CASSLSNSQGAIYGYTF. The CDR3 nucleotides read TGTGCCAGCAGTTTATCGAATTCACAGGGGGCTATCTATGGCTACACCTTC.